A single sample is the source of the 22 T cell receptor beta chains below, sequenced in a study of PD-1 blockade in classical Hodgkin lymphoma. This table comes from immunoSEQ multiplex PCR, and its TCRdb copy is limited to in-frame clones, with some not included. The sample shows almost 95,000 clones, 83% of them seen only once. Noted time point: cycle 4 day 1 (C4D1), after five to seven weeks of nivolumab. Each of the patients experienced relapse following autologous stem cell transplantation, and their brentuximab vedotin exposure differed. The input for sequencing was peripheral blood mononuclear cells (PBMCs), taken before the fourth cycle of nivolumab. All receptors derive from a human donor with classical Hodgkin lymphoma.

The sample holds one count of this clone. This sequence joins TRBV7-9 and TRBJ2-7; D tentatively fits TRBD1 or TRBD2 (7 bases each). Germline CDR1 SEHNR, CDR2 FQNEAQ (reference sequence). V was trimmed by 5 bases and J by 5 bases, leaving 19 bases between them. This CDR3 is 15 amino acids long. The CDR3 is CASSPSGGGRDEQYF. CDR3 bases: TGTGCCAGCAGCCCATCAGGGGGAGGGAGGGACGAGCAGTACTTC.

V is TRBV6-1 and J is TRBJ1-2; a possible D gene is TRBD1 (5 bases). The V end lost 5 bases, the J end lost 7 bases, and 17 bases lay between the germline ends. In germline, CDR1 is MNHNS, CDR2 SASEGT. The CDR3 has 14 residues. CDR3 amino acids: CASSHPGGDLGYTF. The CDR3 DNA reads TGTGCCAGCAGTCACCCTGGAGGGGACCTTGGCTACACCTTC.

This clone was counted at least ten times. The chain uses TRBV10-1 and TRBJ1-2; D might be TRBD1 (6 bases). The CDR3 is 13 residues long. Germline CDR1 is WNHNN and CDR2 is SYGVQD (reference sequence). Trimming took 10 bases from V and 2 from J, leaving 14 bases between them. CDR3 in amino acids: CAIPLTGNYGYTF. In nucleotides, the CDR3 is TGCGCCATCCCATTAACAGGGAACTATGGCTACACCTTC.

This clone showed up just a few times. This CDR3 reads CASSSAQGVAFF. CDR3 DNA sequence: TGTGCCAGCAGCTCGGCTCAGGGGGTGGCTTTCTTT. The chain carries TRBV7-3 and TRBJ1-1, with TRBD1 identical over 7 bases. The CDR3 has 12 residues. CDR1 and CDR2 from the germline V gene are SGHTA and FQGTGA. Trimming cost V 4 bases and J 11 bases; bases outside gene matches: 7. Looking up the rest from reference TRBV7-3 and TRBJ1-1 gives the full variable domain: GAGVSQTPSNKVTEKGKYVELRCDPISGHTALYWYRQSLGQGPEFLIYFQGTGAADDSGLPNDRFFAVRPEGSVSTLKIQRTERGDSAVYLCASSSAQGVAFFGQGTRLTVV.

The chain carries TRBV10-2 and TRBJ2-7; 8 nucleotides agree with TRBD2. CDR3 length equals 14 residues. CDR1 is WSHSY, CDR2 SAAADI, per germline. The V and J ends lost 5 bases and 4 bases, in that order; junction bases with no gene match: 7. Here the CDR3 DNA reads TGCGCCAGCAGTCCCTCGAGCGGGAGTTACGAGCAGTACTTC. Its protein product is CASSPSSGSYEQYF.

The rearrangement links TRBV7-2 to TRBJ2-2; no clear D gene. The V end was cut by 3 bases, the J end by 2 bases, with 7 bases between. This CDR3 contains 14 residues. CDR1 SGHTA and CDR2 FQGNSA come from the germline V gene. The CDR3 sequence: CASSFGPNTGELFF. CDR3 DNA: TGTGCCAGCAGCTTCGGACCAAACACCGGGGAGCTGTTTTTT.

V usage is TRBV5-4 and J usage is TRBJ2-7; TRBD1 aligns across 12 bases. V was clipped by 0 bases and J by 5 bases; unmatched bases: 9. This CDR3 is 17 amino acids long. CDR1 is SGHNT and CDR2 is YYREEE in the germline V gene (reference sequence). In nucleotides, the CDR3 is TGTGCCAGCAGCTTGGAGCCCGGGACAGGGGGCAGGAACGAGCAGTACTTC. Translation: CASSLEPGTGGRNEQYF. Drawing the rest from reference TRBV5-4 and TRBJ2-7, the complete variable domain is ETGVTQSPTHLIKTRGQQVTLRCSSQSGHNTVSWYQQALGQGPQFIFQYYREEENGRGNFPPRFSGLQFPNYSSELNVNALELDDSALYLCASSLEPGTGGRNEQYFGPGTRLTVT.

The chain couples TRBV6-1 to TRBJ2-7, with D possibly matching TRBD2 (6 bases). V lost 6 bases to trimming and J lost 2 bases, with 14 bases between them. This CDR3 is 14 amino acids long. Germline V gene sequence: CDR1 MNHNS, CDR2 SASEGT. The CDR3 loop reads CASSLGRAPYEQYF. The CDR3, as DNA: TGTGCCAGCAGCCTCGGGAGAGCCCCCTACGAGCAGTACTTC.

This clone was seen a single time. V gene TRBV5-4 combines with J gene TRBJ2-4; D is perhaps TRBD2 (6 bases). The CDR3 length is 14 residues. V lost 0 bases and J 8 bases, leaving 12 bases between the germline ends. Germline lookup yields CDR1 SGHNT and CDR2 YYREEE (reference sequence). DNA for the CDR3: TGTGCCAGCAGCTTGGTGGGGGGAACGGACATTCAGTACTTC. It codes for CASSLVGGTDIQYF.

This sequence joins TRBV29-1 and TRBJ1-1, with D perhaps matching TRBD1 (5 bases). CDR1 and CDR2 from the germline V gene are SQVTM and ANQGSEA. The V gene lost 1 base and the J gene lost 4 bases, with 13 bases spanning the gap. The CDR3 covers 14 residues. The CDR3 DNA sequence: TGCAGCGTTGAAGCTTACCGGGACGGCACTGAAGCTTTCTTT. As protein: CSVEAYRDGTEAFF.

The chain joins TRBV4-2 to TRBJ2-5, with D tentatively TRBD2 (5 bases). Germline V CDR1 and CDR2: LGHNA, YNFKEQ. The CDR3 consists of 13 residues. V was trimmed by 4 bases and J by 6 bases, leaving 12 bases between them. CDR3 nucleotides: TGTGCCAGCAGCCCCGGACTGGAGAAGACCCAGTACTTC. Translating gives CASSPGLEKTQYF.

The V and J genes are TRBV18 and TRBJ2-2; D is uncertain. The CDR3 loop spans 14 amino acids. The V gene lost 0 bases and the J gene lost 7 bases, with 9 bases spanning the gap. Germline values: CDR1 KGHSH, CDR2 LQKENI. The CDR3 DNA reads TGTGCCAGCTCACCACCGAGAGACCTCGGGGAGCTGTTTTTT. Encoded protein: CASSPPRDLGELFF.

The genes are TRBV18 and TRBJ1-1; D is ambiguous. CDR1 and CDR2 (germline): KGHSH, LQKENI. V lost 3 bases, J lost 3 bases, and 14 bases lay in between. The CDR3 is 15 amino acids. The CDR3 loop reads CASSPTLTVDTEAFF. CDR3 DNA: TGTGCCAGCTCACCCACTTTAACAGTGGACACTGAAGCTTTCTTT.

The genes are TRBV12-5 and TRBJ2-7, with TRBD1 as a possible D gene (5 bases). Germline V gene lookup returns CDR1 LGHNT and CDR2 FRNRAP. The CDR3 spans 13 residues. V lost 5 bases to trimming and J lost 1 base, with 9 bases between them. This CDR3 reads CASGPGSSYEQYF. The CDR3, as DNA: TGTGCTAGTGGTCCAGGGTCGTCCTACGAGCAGTACTTC.

V and J are TRBV4-2 and TRBJ1-2; no clear D gene. This CDR3 spans 17 amino acids. Trimming left V 0 bases short and J 4 bases short, with 18 bases between. Germline V gives CDR1 LGHNA, CDR2 YNFKEQ. The chain's CDR3 is CASSQEGRAGSPYGYTF. Here the CDR3 DNA reads TGTGCCAGCAGCCAAGAAGGAAGGGCGGGGTCACCCTATGGCTACACCTTC.

The chain is built from TRBV27 and TRBJ2-1, with D tentatively TRBD2 (6 bases). Per germline, CDR1 MNHEY and CDR2 SMNVEV (reference sequence). V lost 6 bases and J lost 6, with 12 bases in between. The CDR3 runs 13 residues. The CDR3 nucleotides read TGTGCCAGCAGCCACGGAGGGCCCAATGAGCAGTTCTTC. It codes for CASSHGGPNEQFF.

The sample holds a few counts of this clone. V gene TRBV7-6 combines with J gene TRBJ1-1, with D possibly TRBD1 on 5 matching bases. The germline CDR1 and CDR2 sequences are SGHVS and FNYEAQ. Trimming cost V 3 bases and J 3 bases, with 8 bases left between them. CDR3 length equals 13 residues. The CDR3 sequence is CASSLTDYTEAFF. For the CDR3, the DNA is TGTGCCAGCAGCTTGACAGATTACACTGAAGCTTTCTTT.

This chain uses TRBV5-1 with TRBJ2-2, with D perhaps matching TRBD1 or TRBD2 (6 bases each). The germline V gene encodes CDR1 SGHRS and CDR2 YFSETQ. Trimming cost V 3 bases and J 7 bases, with 16 bases left between them. The CDR3 covers 15 residues. As DNA, the CDR3 is TGCGCCAGCAGCTCCCCGGGGGCCCCCAACGGGGAGCTGTTTTTT. Translated: CASSSPGAPNGELFF. The full variable domain, with the rest looked up from reference TRBV5-1 and TRBJ2-2, is KAGVTQTPRYLIKTRGQQVTLSCSPISGHRSVSWYQQTPGQGLQFLFEYFSETQRNKGNFPGRFSGRQFSNSRSEMNVSTLELGDSALYLCASSSPGAPNGELFFGEGSRLTVL.

J is TRBJ2-7 and V is TRBV19; 10 nucleotides line up with TRBD2. V shed 9 bases, J shed 4 bases, and the junction held 6 bases outside the gene matches. Germline loops: CDR1 LNHDA, CDR2 SQIVND (reference sequence). The CDR3 is made up of 13 amino acids. The CDR3 loop is CASGDSGRYEQYF. The CDR3 nucleotides read TGTGCCAGCGGGGATAGCGGGAGGTACGAGCAGTACTTC.

The rearrangement joins TRBV27 to TRBJ2-1; D uncertain. V gave up 3 bases and J gave up 5 bases, with 11 bases separating them. The CDR3 consists of 14 residues. CDR1 is MNHEY, CDR2 SMNVEV, per germline (reference sequence). Here the CDR3 reads CASSFRVVDNEQFF. The CDR3 DNA follows: TGTGCCAGCAGTTTCCGAGTGGTGGACAATGAGCAGTTCTTC.

The V call is TRBV20-1, the J call TRBJ1-1, with D perhaps TRBD1 (5 bases). The CDR3 has 10 residues. Germline values: CDR1 DFQATT, CDR2 SNEGSKA (reference sequence). V gave up 5 bases and J gave up 9 bases, with 10 bases separating them. DNA for the CDR3: TGCAGTGCTCAGACAGCTCAAGCTTTCTTT. It codes for CSAQTAQAFF.

This chain joins TRBV19 and TRBJ2-3; 13 bases fit TRBD2. The ends lost 1 base at V and 3 bases at J; junction bases unmatched: 4. The CDR3 contains 17 residues. Germline CDR1 reads LNHDA; CDR2 reads SQIVND (reference sequence). CDR3 DNA: TGTGCCAGTAGTATAGGACTAGCGGGAGGAAAGACAGATACGCAGTATTTT. Its translation: CASSIGLAGGKTDTQYF.